This T cell receptor (beta chain) was recorded in a study of PD-L1 blockade in urothelial cancer. Looked up from germline, CDR1 is SNHLY and CDR2 is FYNNEI. CDR3 length equals 14 residues. V dropped 5 bases and J dropped 5 bases, with 14 bases sitting between them. This table comes from immunoSEQ multiplex PCR, and its TCRdb copy is limited to in-frame clones, with some not included. The sample has fewer than 130,000 clones; about 85% are singletons. This rearrangement joins TRBV2 to TRBJ2-3, with unresolved D. The sequences come from PBMCs, collected around atezolizumab (anti-PD-L1) treatment. This receptor was identified in a man between 50 and 59 years old with urothelial cancer. The CDR3 reads CASSLEIAKDTQYF. The CDR3 nucleotides read TGTGCCAGCAGTTTAGAGATCGCTAAAGATACGCAGTATTTT.